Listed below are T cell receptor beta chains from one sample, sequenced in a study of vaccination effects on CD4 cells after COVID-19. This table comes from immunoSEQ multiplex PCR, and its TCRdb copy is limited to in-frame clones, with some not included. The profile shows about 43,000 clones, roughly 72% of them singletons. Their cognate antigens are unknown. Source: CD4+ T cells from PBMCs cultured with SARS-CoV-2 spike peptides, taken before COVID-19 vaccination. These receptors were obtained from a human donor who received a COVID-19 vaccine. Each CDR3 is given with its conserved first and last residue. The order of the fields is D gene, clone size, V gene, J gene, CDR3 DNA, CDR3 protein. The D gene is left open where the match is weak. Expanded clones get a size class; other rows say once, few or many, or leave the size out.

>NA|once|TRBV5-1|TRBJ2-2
TGCGCCAGCAGCTTACAAGCGAACACCGGGGAGCTGTTTTTT
CASSLQANTGELFF
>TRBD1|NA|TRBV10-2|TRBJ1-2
TGCGCCAGCAGTGACCAAAGGGACAGCGCTAACTATGGCTACACCTTC
CASSDQRDSANYGYTF
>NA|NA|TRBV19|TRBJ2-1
TGTGCCAGTAGTATAAGATATCAGCAGTTCTTC
CASSIRYQQFF
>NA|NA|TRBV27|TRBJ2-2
TGTGCCAGCAGTGCTCGGACGGGGGCCAGCCACACCGGGGAGCTGTTTTTT
CASSARTGASHTGELFF
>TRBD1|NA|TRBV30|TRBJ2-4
TGTGCCTGGAGTGTAACTGGACAGGGGGCAGTTGCCAAAAACATTCAGTACTTC
CAWSVTGQGAVAKNIQYF
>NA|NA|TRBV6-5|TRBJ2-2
TGTGCCAGCAGTTATAGAGCACCCCCCGGGGAGCTGTTTTTT
CASSYRAPPGELFF
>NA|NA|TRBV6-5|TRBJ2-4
TGTGCCAGCAGCCAGGGGGGGTTGGGAAACATTCAGTACTTC
CASSQGGLGNIQYF
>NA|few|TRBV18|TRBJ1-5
TGTGCCAGCTCACCGGTCCATAGCAATCAGCCCCAGCATTTT
CASSPVHSNQPQHF
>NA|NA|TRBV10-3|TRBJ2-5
TGTGCCATCAGTGACAGGGACCAAGAGACCCAGTACTTC
CAISDRDQETQYF
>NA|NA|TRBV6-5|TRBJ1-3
TGTGCCAGCAGTCCTTTTTACTCTGGAAACACCATATATTTT
CASSPFYSGNTIYF
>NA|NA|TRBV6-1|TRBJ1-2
TGTGCCAGCAGTGAAGCAGGTTATGGCTACACCTTC
CASSEAGYGYTF
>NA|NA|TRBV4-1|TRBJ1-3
TGCGCCAGCAGCCAAGATTGGGTACCCAACTCTGGAAACACCATATATTTT
CASSQDWVPNSGNTIYF
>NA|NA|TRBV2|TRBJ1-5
TGTGCCAGCAGGAGGCGGCACGAGAATCAGCCCCAGCATTTT
CASRRRHENQPQHF
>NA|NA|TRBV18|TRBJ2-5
TGTGCCAGCTCCGTTTTGGACAGCCAAGAGACCCAGTACTTC
CASSVLDSQETQYF
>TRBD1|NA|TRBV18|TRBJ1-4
TGTGCCAGCTCACCGGGACAGGTAGAAAAACTGTTTTTT
CASSPGQVEKLFF
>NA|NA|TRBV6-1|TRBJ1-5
TGTGCCAGCAGTGAACCCACAGGGAGGAGCAATCAGCCCCAGCATTTT
CASSEPTGRSNQPQHF
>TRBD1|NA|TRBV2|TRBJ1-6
TGTGCCACCAAAAGGGACAGGAGTGATTCACCCCTCCACTTT
CATKRDRSDSPLHF
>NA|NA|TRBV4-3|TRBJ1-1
TGCGCCAGCAGCCAAGATATTTTTAGGACTGAAGCTTTCTTT
CASSQDIFRTEAFF
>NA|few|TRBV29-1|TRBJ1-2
TGCAGCGTTGCTTGGGGATCCTATGGCTACACCTTC
CSVAWGSYGYTF
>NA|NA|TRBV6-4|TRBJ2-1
TGTGCCAGCAGTCTGGAGTACTCCTACAATGAGCAGTTCTTC
CASSLEYSYNEQFF
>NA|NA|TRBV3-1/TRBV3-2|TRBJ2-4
TGTGCCAGCAGCTACGGACCTCTAAACATTCAGTACTTC
CASSYGPLNIQYF
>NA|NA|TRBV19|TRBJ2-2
TGTGCCAGTACCAATATCGGCTTCCAGGGAGGACAGAGAACCGGGGAGCTGTTTTTT
CASTNIGFQGGQRTGELFF
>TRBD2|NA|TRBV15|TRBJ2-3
TGTGCCACCAGCAGAGATTTTCTCAGCCGGGGGGTATCAGATACGCAGTATTTT
CATSRDFLSRGVSDTQYF